This TCR beta chain was obtained from a study of CD8+CD57+ T cells in acquired aplastic anemia (dated by TCRdb to 2017 to 2018). Study-level background: A mean of 3.2 ug of DNA, ranging from roughly 0.17 to 30 ug, was extracted from sorted CD4+ and CD8+ cells. CD8+CD57+ expansion was defined as a frequency above the mean frequency observed in healthy subjects.

Overall study outcomes, separate from this receptor: Over 25 CD8+ CDR3 sequences were found in both patients and controls but appeared to be highly expressed in patients and within the immunodominant clones of the patients. CD8+ Simpson's diversity did not differ significantly between patients and healthy controls (P=0.060).

From a lookup of the germline V gene (reference sequence), CDR1 and CDR2 are DFQATT and SNEGSKA. A distance of 18 bases separates the germline ends of V and J, which lose 5 bases and 2 bases respectively. The CDR3 sequence holds 15 residues, the cysteine and phenylalanine included. Only CDR3 DNA remains: 45 bases, in frame from the first base. The patients picked for sequencing were ones in whom flow cytometry had shown an expansion of CD8+CD57+ cells. Every patient had a diagnosis of severe acquired aplastic anemia based on International Study of Aplastic Anemia and Agranulocytosis and Camitta criteria. No patient had received any therapy when blood was sampled. TCR repertoires of sorted CD4+ and CD8+ blood T cells from severe aplastic anemia patients and healthy subjects were deep-sequenced in the study. Patients were enrolled under clinicaltrials.gov protocols 00001620, 01623167, 00001397, 00071045, 00081523 and 00961064 in the USA. Ficoll-Paque density gradient centrifugation was used to isolate peripheral blood mononuclear cells. Before DNA extraction, CD4+ and CD8+ T cells were sorted with FACS or magnetic beads.

On this clonotype itself: Its antigen target is currently unknown. The record has no base qualities; no much larger clone is one base away.

Genomic DNA served as template for TCR beta VDJ combination and CDR3 sequence profiling. TCR repertoire sequencing was run on an Illumina HiSeq 2000. The paper's processing steps were these. TRBV/TRBJ rearrangement plots, CDR3 size and DJ length profiles, and Simpson's diversity index were used to evaluate the repertoires. The most abundant DNA sequence in the deep sequencing data was taken as the immunodominant clone. CDR3 amino acid sequences were screened for sharing across subjects and compared with published repertoires and the VDJdb database. The public reads were quality trimmed at Q25 with fastp and then assembled into clones with MiXCR by TCRdb, keeping productive beta chains. Duplicate CDR3 protein sequences are folded into a single record with the most common DNA and genes. The V and J calls were determined by TCRdb, not by the authors. The sample yields 200,000 or so distinct CDR3 sequences; around 50% were counted once. Around 20% of the sample lies in the top ten.

Input material: sorted CD4+, CD8+, or CD8+CD57+ T cells (not recorded which) from PBMCs. The TCR comes from a human donor with aplastic anemia. The chain employs TRBV20-1 and TRBJ1-2; the D gene assignment is ambiguous. The CDR3 in this case is CSALSLGEANYGYTF. The DNA sequence is as follows: TGCAGTGCTCTCTCCCTGGGCGAAGCCAACTATGGCTACACCTTC.